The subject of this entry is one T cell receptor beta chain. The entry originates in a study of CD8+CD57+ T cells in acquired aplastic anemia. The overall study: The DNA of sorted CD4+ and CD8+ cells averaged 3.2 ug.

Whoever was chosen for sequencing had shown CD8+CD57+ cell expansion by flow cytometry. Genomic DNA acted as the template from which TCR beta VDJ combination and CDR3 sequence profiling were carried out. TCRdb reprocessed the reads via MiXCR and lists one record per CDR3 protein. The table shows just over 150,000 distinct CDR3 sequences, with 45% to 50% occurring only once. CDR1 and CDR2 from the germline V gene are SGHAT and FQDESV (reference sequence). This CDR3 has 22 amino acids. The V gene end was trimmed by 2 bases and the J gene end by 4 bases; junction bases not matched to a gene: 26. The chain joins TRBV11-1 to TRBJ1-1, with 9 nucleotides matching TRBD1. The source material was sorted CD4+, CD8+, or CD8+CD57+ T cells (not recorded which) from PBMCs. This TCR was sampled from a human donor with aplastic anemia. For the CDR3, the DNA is TGTGCCAGCAGCTTACCATCAGCCCCTAACCATTTGACAGGGGGTAGACGCACTGAAGCTTTCTTT. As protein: CASSLPSAPNHLTGGRRTEAFF.